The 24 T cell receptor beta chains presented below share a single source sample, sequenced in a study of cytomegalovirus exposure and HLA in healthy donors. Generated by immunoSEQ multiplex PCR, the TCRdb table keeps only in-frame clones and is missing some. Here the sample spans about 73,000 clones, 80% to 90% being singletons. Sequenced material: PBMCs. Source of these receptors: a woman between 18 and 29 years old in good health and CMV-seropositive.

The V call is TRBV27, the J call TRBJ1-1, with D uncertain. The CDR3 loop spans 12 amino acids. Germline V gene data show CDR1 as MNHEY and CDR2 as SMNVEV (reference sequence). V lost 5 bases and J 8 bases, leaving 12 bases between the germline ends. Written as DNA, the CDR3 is TGTGCCAGCAGTCCCAGGCCCAAGGAAGCTTTCTTT. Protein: CASSPRPKEAFF.

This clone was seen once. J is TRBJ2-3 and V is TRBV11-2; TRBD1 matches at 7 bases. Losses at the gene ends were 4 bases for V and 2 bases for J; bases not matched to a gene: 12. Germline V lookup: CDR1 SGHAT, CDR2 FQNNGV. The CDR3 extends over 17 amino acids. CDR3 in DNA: TGTGCCAGCAGCTCTAAGACAGGGATCGGAATCACAGATACGCAGTATTTT. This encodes CASSSKTGIGITDTQYF.

CDR3: CAIGRTATTKDTSPLHF. In nucleotides, the CDR3 is TGTGCCATAGGGCGGACAGCGACCACAAAGGATACTTCACCCCTCCACTTT. The chain recombines TRBV9 with TRBJ1-6; TRBD1 might be the D (6 bases). Germline V lookup: CDR1 SGDLS, CDR2 YYNGEE. V shed 9 bases and J shed 9 bases, with 28 bases lying between them. This CDR3 has 17 amino acids.

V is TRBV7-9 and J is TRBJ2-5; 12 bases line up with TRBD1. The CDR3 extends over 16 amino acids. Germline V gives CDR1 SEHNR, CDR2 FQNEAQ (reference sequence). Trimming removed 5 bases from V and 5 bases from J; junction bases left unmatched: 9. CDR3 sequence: CASSPPGQGARETQYF. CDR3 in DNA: TGTGCCAGCAGCCCTCCGGGACAGGGGGCTCGGGAGACCCAGTACTTC.

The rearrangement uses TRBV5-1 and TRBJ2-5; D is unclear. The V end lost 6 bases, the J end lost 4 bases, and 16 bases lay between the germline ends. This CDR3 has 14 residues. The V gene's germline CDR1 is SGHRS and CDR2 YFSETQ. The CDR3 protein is CASNPAGTTETQYF. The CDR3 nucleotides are TGCGCCAGCAACCCCGCCGGTACCACAGAGACCCAGTACTTC.

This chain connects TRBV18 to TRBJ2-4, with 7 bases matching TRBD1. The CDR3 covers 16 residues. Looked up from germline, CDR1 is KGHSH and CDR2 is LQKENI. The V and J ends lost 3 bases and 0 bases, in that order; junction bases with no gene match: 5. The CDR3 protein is CASSPGTDLAKNIQYF. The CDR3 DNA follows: TGTGCCAGCTCACCGGGGACAGACCTAGCCAAAAACATTCAGTACTTC. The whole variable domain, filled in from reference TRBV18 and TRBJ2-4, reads NAGVMQNPRHLVRRRGQEARLRCSPMKGHSHVYWYRQLPEEGLKFMVYLQKENIIDESGMPKERFSAEFPKEGPSILRIQQVVRGDSAAYFCASSPGTDLAKNIQYFGAGTRLSVL.

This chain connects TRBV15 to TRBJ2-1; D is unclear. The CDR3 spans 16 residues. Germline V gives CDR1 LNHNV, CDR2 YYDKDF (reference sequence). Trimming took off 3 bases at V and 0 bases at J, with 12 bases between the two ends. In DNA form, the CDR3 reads TGTGCCACCAGCAGCTTGTCAATCAGCTCCTACAATGAGCAGTTCTTC. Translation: CATSSLSISSYNEQFF. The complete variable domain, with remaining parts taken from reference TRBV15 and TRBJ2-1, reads DAMVIQNPRYQVTQFGKPVTLSCSQTLNHNVMYWYQQKSSQAPKLLFHYYDKDFNNEADTPDNFQSRRPNTSFCFLDIRSPGLGDTAMYLCATSSLSISSYNEQFFGPGTRLTVL.

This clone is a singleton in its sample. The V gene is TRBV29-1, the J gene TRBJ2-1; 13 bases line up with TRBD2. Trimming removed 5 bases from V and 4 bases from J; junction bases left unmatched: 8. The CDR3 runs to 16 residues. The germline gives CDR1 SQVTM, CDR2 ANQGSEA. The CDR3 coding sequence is TGCAGCGTTCAAGGACTAGCGGGGGAGGCGTACAATGAGCAGTTCTTC. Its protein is CSVQGLAGEAYNEQFF.

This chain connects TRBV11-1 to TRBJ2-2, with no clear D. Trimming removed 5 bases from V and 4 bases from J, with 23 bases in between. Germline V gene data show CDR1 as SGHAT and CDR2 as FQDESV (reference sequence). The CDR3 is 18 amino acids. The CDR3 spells CASSEPSIEALGTGELFF. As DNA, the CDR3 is TGTGCCAGCAGCGAACCCAGTATCGAGGCGTTAGGCACCGGGGAGCTGTTTTTT.

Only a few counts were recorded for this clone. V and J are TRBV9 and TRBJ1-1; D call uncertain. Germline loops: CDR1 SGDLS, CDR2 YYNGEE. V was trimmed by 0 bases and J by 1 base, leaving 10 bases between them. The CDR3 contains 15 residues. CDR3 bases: TGTGCCAGCAGCGTAGTCGCAGCGGGGAACACTGAAGCTTTCTTT. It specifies CASSVVAAGNTEAFF.

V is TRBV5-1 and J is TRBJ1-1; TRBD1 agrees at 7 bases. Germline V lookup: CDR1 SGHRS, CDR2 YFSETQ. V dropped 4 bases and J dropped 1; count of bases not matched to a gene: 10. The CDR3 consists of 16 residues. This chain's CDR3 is CASSTIRRTGNTEAFF. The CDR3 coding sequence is TGCGCCAGCAGCACCATCCGCCGGACAGGGAACACTGAAGCTTTCTTT. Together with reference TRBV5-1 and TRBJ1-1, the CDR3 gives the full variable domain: KAGVTQTPRYLIKTRGQQVTLSCSPISGHRSVSWYQQTPGQGLQFLFEYFSETQRNKGNFPGRFSGRQFSNSRSEMNVSTLELGDSALYLCASSTIRRTGNTEAFFGQGTRLTVV.

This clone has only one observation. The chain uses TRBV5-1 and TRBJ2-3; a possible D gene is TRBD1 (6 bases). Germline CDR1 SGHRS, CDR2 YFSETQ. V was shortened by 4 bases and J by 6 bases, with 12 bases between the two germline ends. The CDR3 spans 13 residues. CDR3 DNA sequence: TGCGCCAGCAGCAAAAACAGGGAGGATACGCAGTATTTT. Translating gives CASSKNREDTQYF.

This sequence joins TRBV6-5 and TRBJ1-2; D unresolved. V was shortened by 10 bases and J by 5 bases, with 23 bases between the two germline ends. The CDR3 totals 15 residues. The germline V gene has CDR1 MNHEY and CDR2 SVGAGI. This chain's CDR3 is CATAPHGAASYGYTF. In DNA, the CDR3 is TGTGCCACGGCCCCACACGGAGCAGCGTCGTATGGCTACACCTTC.

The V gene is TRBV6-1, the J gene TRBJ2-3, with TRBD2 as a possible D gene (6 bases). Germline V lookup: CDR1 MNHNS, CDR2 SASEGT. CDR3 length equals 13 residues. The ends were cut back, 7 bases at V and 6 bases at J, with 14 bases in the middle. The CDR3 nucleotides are TGTGCCAGCAAACTAGCCTCCACGGATACGCAGTATTTT. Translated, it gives CASKLASTDTQYF.

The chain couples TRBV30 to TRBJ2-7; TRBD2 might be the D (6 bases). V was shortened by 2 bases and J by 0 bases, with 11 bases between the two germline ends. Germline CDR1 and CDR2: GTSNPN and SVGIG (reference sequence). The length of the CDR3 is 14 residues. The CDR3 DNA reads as TGTGCCTGGAGTTTGGGGGGACCCTCCTACGAGCAGTACTTC. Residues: CAWSLGGPSYEQYF.

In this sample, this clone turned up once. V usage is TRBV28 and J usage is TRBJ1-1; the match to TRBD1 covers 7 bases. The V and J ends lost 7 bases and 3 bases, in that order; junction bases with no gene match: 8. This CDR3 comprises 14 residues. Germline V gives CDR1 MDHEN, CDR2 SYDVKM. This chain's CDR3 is CASTEPGGHTEAFF. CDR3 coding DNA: TGTGCCAGCACCGAACCAGGGGGGCACACTGAAGCTTTCTTT.

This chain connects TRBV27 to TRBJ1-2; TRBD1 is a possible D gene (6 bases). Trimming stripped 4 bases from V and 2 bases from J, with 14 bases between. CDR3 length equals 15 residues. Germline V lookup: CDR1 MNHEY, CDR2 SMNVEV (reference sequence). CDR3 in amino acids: CASSSRGWGNYGYTF. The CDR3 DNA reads TGTGCCAGCAGTTCCAGGGGCTGGGGAAACTATGGCTACACCTTC.

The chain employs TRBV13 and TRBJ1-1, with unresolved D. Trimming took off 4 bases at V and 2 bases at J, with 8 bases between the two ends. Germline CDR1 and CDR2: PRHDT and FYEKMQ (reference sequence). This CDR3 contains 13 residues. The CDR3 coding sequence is TGTGCCAGCAGCTCCCGACAAAACACTGAAGCTTTCTTT. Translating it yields CASSSRQNTEAFF.

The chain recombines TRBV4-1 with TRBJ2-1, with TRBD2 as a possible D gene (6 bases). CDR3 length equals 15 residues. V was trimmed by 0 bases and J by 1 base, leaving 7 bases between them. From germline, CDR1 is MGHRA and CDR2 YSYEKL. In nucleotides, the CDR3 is TGCGCCAGCAGCCAAGAGGGGGGTTCCTACAATGAGCAGTTCTTC. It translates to CASSQEGGSYNEQFF.

The CDR3 DNA is TGTGCCAGCTGGGACAGTGGGTGGTATGAGCAGTTCTTC. Translating it yields CASWDSGWYEQFF. The V call is TRBV6-4, the J call TRBJ2-1; TRBD1 matches at 7 bases. The V segment lost 8 bases and the J segment 8 bases; nucleotides outside the gene matches: 9. This CDR3 has 13 residues. Germline values: CDR1 MRHNA, CDR2 SNTAGT.

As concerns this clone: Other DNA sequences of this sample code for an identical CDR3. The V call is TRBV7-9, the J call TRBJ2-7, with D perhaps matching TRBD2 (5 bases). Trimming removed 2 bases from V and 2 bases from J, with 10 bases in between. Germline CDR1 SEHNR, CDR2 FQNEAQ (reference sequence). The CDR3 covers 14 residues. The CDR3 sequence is CASSLRELAYEQYF. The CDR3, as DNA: TGTGCCAGCAGCTTACGGGAATTAGCCTACGAGCAGTACTTC.

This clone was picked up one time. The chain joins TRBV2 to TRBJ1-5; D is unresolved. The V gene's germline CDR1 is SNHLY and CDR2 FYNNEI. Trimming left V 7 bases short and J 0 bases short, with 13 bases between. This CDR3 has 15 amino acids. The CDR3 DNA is TGTGCCAGCAATGGGCCAGATTATAGCAATCAGCCCCAGCATTTT. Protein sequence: CASNGPDYSNQPQHF. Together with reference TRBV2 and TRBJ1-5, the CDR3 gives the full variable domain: EPEVTQTPSHQVTQMGQEVILRCVPISNHLYFYWYRQILGQKVEFLVSFYNNEISEKSEIFDDQFSVERPDGSNFTLKIRSTKLEDSAMYFCASNGPDYSNQPQHFGDGTRLSIL.

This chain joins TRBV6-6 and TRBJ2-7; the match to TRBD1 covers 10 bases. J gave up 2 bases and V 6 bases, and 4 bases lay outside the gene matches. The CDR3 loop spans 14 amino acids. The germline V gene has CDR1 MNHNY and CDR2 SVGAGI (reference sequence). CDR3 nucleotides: TGTGCCAGCAGATATGGGACAGGGGCCTACGAGCAGTACTTC. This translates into CASRYGTGAYEQYF.

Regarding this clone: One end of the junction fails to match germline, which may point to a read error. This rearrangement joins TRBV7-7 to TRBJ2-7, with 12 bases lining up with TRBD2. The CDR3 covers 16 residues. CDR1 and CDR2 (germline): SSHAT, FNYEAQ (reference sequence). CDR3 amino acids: CASSLGPSGGAYEQYF. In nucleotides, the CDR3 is TGTGCTAGCAGCTTAGGCCCTAGCGGGGGGGCCTACGAGCAGTACTTC.